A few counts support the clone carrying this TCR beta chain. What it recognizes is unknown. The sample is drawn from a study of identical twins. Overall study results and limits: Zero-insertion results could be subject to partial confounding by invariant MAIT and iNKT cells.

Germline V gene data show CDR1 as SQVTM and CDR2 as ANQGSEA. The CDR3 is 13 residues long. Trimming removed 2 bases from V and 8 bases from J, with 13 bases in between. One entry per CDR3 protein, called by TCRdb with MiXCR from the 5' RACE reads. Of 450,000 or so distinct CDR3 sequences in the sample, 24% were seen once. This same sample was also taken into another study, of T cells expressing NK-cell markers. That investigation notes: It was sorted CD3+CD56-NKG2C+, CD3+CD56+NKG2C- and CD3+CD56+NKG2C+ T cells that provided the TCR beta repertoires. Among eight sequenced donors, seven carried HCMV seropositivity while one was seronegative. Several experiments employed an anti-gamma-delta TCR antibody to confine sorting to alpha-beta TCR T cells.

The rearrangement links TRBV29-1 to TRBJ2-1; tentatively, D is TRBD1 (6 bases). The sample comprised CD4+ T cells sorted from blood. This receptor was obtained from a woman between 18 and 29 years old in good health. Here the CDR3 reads CSVEMAGDDEQFF. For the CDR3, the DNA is TGCAGCGTTGAAATGGCAGGGGACGATGAGCAGTTCTTC.